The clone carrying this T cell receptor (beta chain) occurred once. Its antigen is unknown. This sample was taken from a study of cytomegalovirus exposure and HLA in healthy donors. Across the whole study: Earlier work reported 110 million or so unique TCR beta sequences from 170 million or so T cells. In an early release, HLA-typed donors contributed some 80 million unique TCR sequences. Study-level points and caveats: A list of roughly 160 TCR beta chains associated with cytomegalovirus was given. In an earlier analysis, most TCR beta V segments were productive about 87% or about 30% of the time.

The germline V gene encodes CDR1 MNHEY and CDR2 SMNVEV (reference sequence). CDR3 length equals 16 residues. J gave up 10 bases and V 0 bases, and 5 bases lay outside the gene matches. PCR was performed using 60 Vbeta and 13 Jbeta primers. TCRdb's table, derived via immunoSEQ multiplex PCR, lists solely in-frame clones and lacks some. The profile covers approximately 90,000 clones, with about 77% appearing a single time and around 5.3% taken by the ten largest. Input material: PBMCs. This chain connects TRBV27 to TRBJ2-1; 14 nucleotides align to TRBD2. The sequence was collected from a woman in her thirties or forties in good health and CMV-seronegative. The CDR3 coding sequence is TGTGCCAGCAGTTTATCGACTAGCGGGGGGGCCTGGGAGCAGTTCTTC. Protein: CASSLSTSGGAWEQFF.